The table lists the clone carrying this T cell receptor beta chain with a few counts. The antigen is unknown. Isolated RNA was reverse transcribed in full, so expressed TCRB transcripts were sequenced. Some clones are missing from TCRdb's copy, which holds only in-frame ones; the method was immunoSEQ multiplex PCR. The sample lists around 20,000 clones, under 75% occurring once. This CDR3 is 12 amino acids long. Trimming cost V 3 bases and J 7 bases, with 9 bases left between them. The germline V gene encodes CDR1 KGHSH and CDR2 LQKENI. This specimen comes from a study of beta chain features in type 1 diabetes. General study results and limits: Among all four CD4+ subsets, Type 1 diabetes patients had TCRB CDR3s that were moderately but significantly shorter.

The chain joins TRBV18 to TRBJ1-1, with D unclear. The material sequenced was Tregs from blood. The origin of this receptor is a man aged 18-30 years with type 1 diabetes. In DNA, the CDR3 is TGTGCCAGCTCACCGGGAGCTAATGAAGCTTTCTTT. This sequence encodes CASSPGANEAFF.